Each of the 26 T cell receptor beta chains below was sequenced from the same sample in a study of TET2 disruption in CD19-targeted CAR T cells. Their specific antigens are unknown. Treatment noted: autologous CTL019 cells: CD19 CAR with 4-1BB and CD3 zeta domains. Assay: immunoSEQ multiplex PCR; the TCRdb copy retains only in-frame clones and omits some. The sample table includes under 30,000 clones. The sequencing used CD8- CAR+ T cells sorted from cultured blood T cells, collected for CD19 CAR T cell therapy. Subset given: CD8-negative CAR-positive T cells from the infusion product. The receptors here all came from a man aged 70-80 years with chronic lymphocytic leukemia.

Details on this clone: One end of the junction varies from germline; a read error may be responsible. The missing CDR3 end, 3 residues past where the read stops, is filled in from the germline J gene. Other DNA sequences from this sample encode an identical CDR3 as well. V is TRBV11-2 and J is TRBJ1-2; no reliable D call. Germline loops: CDR1 SGHAT, CDR2 FQNNGV. CDR3 size: 11 residues. Incomplete CDR3 DNA: TGTGCCAGCAGCTTAAACTACGGC. Translated, it gives CASSLNYG. In full, the CDR3 is CASSLNYGYTF.

Concerning this clone: The read terminates 3 residues before the CDR3 end, so the remaining end is supplied by the germline J gene. The chain has TRBV10-2 and TRBJ2-5; TRBD2 matches 9 bases. The CDR3 sequence is 15 residues long. The germline V gene encodes CDR1 WSHSY and CDR2 SAAADI. V was pared by 2 bases and J by 4 bases, with 5 bases of the junction left unmatched. Incomplete CDR3 DNA: TGCGCCAGCAGTGAGCCGGGACTAGCAGGAGAGACC. It translates to CASSEPGLAGET. The whole CDR3 is CASSEPGLAGETQYF.

A remark on this clone: The read terminates 3 residues before the CDR3 end, so the remaining end is supplied by the germline J gene. The rearrangement uses TRBV19 and TRBJ2-3, with 8 bases that match TRBD1. Trimming removed 9 bases from V and 1 base from J; junction bases left unmatched: 9. This CDR3 is built from 15 residues. In germline, CDR1 is LNHDA, CDR2 SQIVND (reference sequence). The CDR3 is CASKGTGLRTDTQYF. CDR3 bases read: TGTGCCAGCAAAGGGACAGGCCTCCGCACAGATACG.

Notes on this clone: The DNA ends 3 residues before the CDR3 does, and the rest of the CDR3 is filled in from the germline J gene. The chain couples TRBV29-1 to TRBJ2-4; 7 bases are shared with TRBD1. CDR3 length equals 14 residues. Germline V gene data show CDR1 as SQVTM and CDR2 as ANQGSEA. CDR3: CSGGDRDRKETQYF. The CDR3 DNA, read in part, is TGCAGCGGGGGAGACCGGGACAGAAAAGAGACT.

As for this clone: The CDR3 extends 3 residues past the end of the read, so its final part is completed from the germline J gene. The chain recombines TRBV5-1 with TRBJ2-1; the match to TRBD1 covers 9 bases. The trim removed 7 bases at V and 8 bases at J, leaving 10 bases unmatched. The CDR3 is 14 residues long. CDR1 is SGHRS, CDR2 YFSETQ, per germline. This chain's CDR3 is CASRGQGRFDEQFF. Incomplete CDR3 DNA: TGCGCCAGCCGGGGACAGGGAAGGTTCGATGAG.

Turning to this clone: A read error may produce the germline difference seen at one junction end. The read comes to an end 3 residues before the CDR3 does, leaving the germline J gene to fill in the end. This same CDR3 is encoded by further DNA sequences in the sample. This sequence joins TRBV20-1 and TRBJ1-2; 7 bases map to TRBD1. The CDR3 is 13 amino acids. Germline values: CDR1 DFQATT, CDR2 SNEGSKA (reference sequence). Partial CDR3 DNA: TGCAGTGCTAGGGACACAGGGGCCTATGGT. Translation gives CSARDTGAYG. The whole CDR3 region reads CSARDTGAYGYTF.

This clone is classed as medium-sized by frequency. The missing CDR3 end, 3 residues past where the read stops, is filled in from the germline J gene. The chain couples TRBV29-1 to TRBJ2-2; 9 bases fit TRBD1. The V segment lost 6 bases and the J segment 4 bases; nucleotides outside the gene matches: 9. The V gene's germline CDR1 is SQVTM and CDR2 ANQGSEA. This CDR3 contains 15 residues. The CDR3 sequence: CSVKAPGQGTGELFF. Incomplete CDR3 DNA: TGCAGCGTGAAGGCTCCGGGACAGGGCACCGGGGAG.

Remarks on this clone: The read comes to an end 3 residues before the CDR3 does, leaving the germline J gene to fill in the end. The gene calls are TRBV18 and TRBJ1-1; maybe TRBD1 (5 bases). The length of the CDR3 is 15 residues. The germline gives CDR1 KGHSH, CDR2 LQKENI. CDR3 sequence: CASSPSSGQQETAFF. The sequenced CDR3 bases are TGTGCCAGCTCACCATCTAGCGGACAACAAGAGACA. The complete variable domain, with remaining parts taken from reference TRBV18 and TRBJ1-1, reads NAGVMQNPRHLVRRRGQEARLRCSPMKGHSHVYWYRQLPEEGLKFMVYLQKENIIDESGMPKERFSAEFPKEGPSILRIQQVVRGDSAAYFCASSPSSGQQETAFFGQGTRLTVV.

CDR3 protein: CASSNSGTGFDEQYF. The CDR3 DNA, read in part, is TGTGCCAGCAGTAATTCCGGGACAGGGTTCGACGAG. The chain recombines TRBV2 with TRBJ2-7; 9 bases are shared with TRBD1. The missing CDR3 end, 3 residues past where the read stops, is filled in from the germline J gene. The CDR3 has 15 residues. V was clipped by 5 bases and J by 5 bases; unmatched bases: 10. Germline V gene data show CDR1 as SNHLY and CDR2 as FYNNEI.

A note on this clone: The read comes to an end 3 residues before the CDR3 does, leaving the germline J gene to fill in the end. The chain couples TRBV6-1 to TRBJ1-6; 10 nucleotides align to TRBD1. There are 15 residues in the CDR3. The germline V gene has CDR1 MNHNS and CDR2 SASEGT. The ends lost 4 bases at V and 7 bases at J; junction bases unmatched: 4. The sequenced part of the CDR3 DNA is TGTGCCAGCAGTGGGGGACAGGGGAACAATTCACCC. It translates to CASSGGQGNNSP. The full CDR3 protein reads CASSGGQGNNSPLHF.

Details on this clone: The observed sequence ends 3 residues before the CDR3 terminus, with the missing tail filled in from the germline J gene. The J gene is TRBJ2-7, the V gene TRBV6-1, with D possibly TRBD2 on 6 matching bases. The CDR3 is 14 residues long. Germline lookup yields CDR1 MNHNS and CDR2 SASEGT. The V and J ends lost 4 bases and 4 bases respectively, with 14 bases between them. The sequenced part of the CDR3 DNA is TGTGCCAGCAGTGTCGGGACTTTGGGGTACGAG. This translates into CASSVGTLGYE. The CDR3 in its entirety is CASSVGTLGYEQYF.

A note on this clone: The sequence runs out 3 residues before the end of the CDR3; the remainder is reconstructed from the germline J gene. The chain is built from TRBV11-2 and TRBJ1-2; D ambiguous. Looked up from germline, CDR1 is SGHAT and CDR2 is FQNNGV. The CDR3 is 15 residues long. The DNA read from the CDR3 is TGTGCCAGCAGCTTAGATCTCGGTCCTAGGTACGAC. The encoded protein is CASSLDLGPRYD. In full, the CDR3 reads CASSLDLGPRYDYTF.

As regards this clone: The CDR3 extends 3 residues past the end of the read, so its final part is completed from the germline J gene. The rearrangement links TRBV16 to TRBJ2-4, with D perhaps TRBD1 (5 bases). The CDR3 is 16 residues long. Germline assignment: CDR1 KGHSY and CDR2 FQNENV. The DNA read from the CDR3 is TGTGCCAGCAGCCAAAATATGGCGACAGTTGGGGATGGT. It encodes CASSQNMATVGDG. The entire CDR3 protein reads CASSQNMATVGDGQYF.

A note on this clone: The CDR3 is cut off 3 residues early in the read; its end comes from the germline J gene. This chain joins TRBV20-1 and TRBJ2-4; D gene ambiguous. CDR3 size: 13 residues. Germline V lookup: CDR1 DFQATT, CDR2 SNEGSKA (reference sequence). The CDR3 is CSARDTANYGQYF. The covered CDR3 bases are TGCAGTGCTAGAGATACGGCTAACTATGGT.

As regards this clone: The CDR3 extends 3 residues past the end of the read, so its final part is completed from the germline J gene. This sample includes further DNA sequences coding for the same CDR3. This sequence joins TRBV30 and TRBJ2-4, with D perhaps TRBD1 (6 bases). CDR1 is GTSNPN and CDR2 is SVGIG in the germline V gene (reference sequence). The CDR3 runs 13 residues. Partial CDR3 DNA: TGTGCCTGGAATCCGGGACAAAATCAGCCT. Translating gives CAWNPGQNQP. The whole CDR3 region reads CAWNPGQNQPQYF.

On this clone itself: The CDR3 end falls 3 residues outside the read, so it is completed with the germline J gene. The V call is TRBV19, the J call TRBJ1-5; D not certain. Trimming pared 5 bases from V and 4 bases from J, leaving 9 bases between. The CDR3 loop spans 13 amino acids. Germline CDR1 LNHDA, CDR2 SQIVND (reference sequence). The sequenced CDR3 bases are TGTGCCAGTAGTTCGCAAGGGAATCAGCCC. Residues: CASSSQGNQP. From start to end, the CDR3 is CASSSQGNQPQHF.

On this clone itself: The read finishes 3 residues shy of the CDR3 end, and the germline J gene is used to complete it. The V call is TRBV5-8, the J call TRBJ2-5; D may be TRBD1 (5 bases). The germline V gene encodes CDR1 SGHTS and CDR2 YDEGEE. The ends were cut back, 4 bases at V and 5 bases at J, with 15 bases in the middle. The CDR3 is 14 amino acids. CDR3 bases read: TGTGCCAGCAGCGAAGGGGTTCATGGGGAGACC. Amino acid sequence: CASSEGVHGET. The entire CDR3 reads CASSEGVHGETQYF.

A word on this clone: Read data end 3 residues before the CDR3 end; the end is taken from the germline J gene. The genes are TRBV27 and TRBJ2-5; D is uncertain. CDR1 and CDR2 from the germline V gene are MNHEY and SMNVEV (reference sequence). The V and J ends lost 5 bases and 0 bases respectively, with 7 bases between them. The CDR3 is 13 amino acids. CDR3: CASSRAYQETQYF. Partial CDR3 DNA: TGTGCCAGCAGTCGAGCGTACCAAGAGACC.

With regard to this clone: The read falls 3 residues short of the CDR3 end, and the missing part is taken from the germline J gene. The chain employs TRBV7-8 and TRBJ2-2, with D possibly being TRBD1 (6 bases). Trimming cost V 1 base and J 6 bases, with 12 bases left between them. The CDR3 consists of 15 residues. Germline V gene sequence: CDR1 SGHVS, CDR2 FQNEAQ. The sequenced CDR3 bases are TGTGCCAGCAGCTTAGGAGTCAGGGGCGCCGGGGAG. Protein sequence: CASSLGVRGAGE. Given in full, the CDR3 is CASSLGVRGAGELFF. Based on the CDR3 plus reference TRBV7-8 and TRBJ2-2, the full variable domain is GAGVSQSPRYKVAKRGQDVALRCDPISGHVSLFWYQQALGQGPEFLTYFQNEAQLDKSGLPSDRFFAERPEGSVSTLKIQRTQQEDSAVYLCASSLGVRGAGELFFGEGSRLTVL.

In the case of this clone: The read ends 3 residues before the CDR3 terminus; that terminus is restored from the germline J gene. The chain links TRBV5-1 to TRBJ2-3; TRBD2 matches 12 bases. There are 16 residues in the CDR3. CDR1 and CDR2 (germline): SGHRS, YFSETQ. Unmatched junction bases numbered 8, after V lost 4 bases and J lost 5 bases. Partial CDR3 DNA: TGCGCCAGCAGCCCCCTAGCGGGGGGGCGGGGAGATACG. Translating it yields CASSPLAGGRGDT. In full, the CDR3 reads CASSPLAGGRGDTQYF.

About this clone itself: The DNA ends 3 residues before the CDR3 does, and the rest of the CDR3 is filled in from the germline J gene. V and J are TRBV5-1 and TRBJ2-2; TRBD1 agrees at 9 bases. This CDR3 is built from 15 residues. J lost 7 bases, V lost 4 bases, and 8 bases had no gene match. Germline loops: CDR1 SGHRS, CDR2 YFSETQ. The covered CDR3 bases are TGCGCCAGCAGCCACCTGGACAGGGGCGTCGGGGAG. It translates to CASSHLDRGVGE. The CDR3 as a whole reads CASSHLDRGVGELFF.

A remark on this clone: The read is 3 residues too short to cover the CDR3 end, so that end is filled in from the germline J gene. The chain has TRBV20-1 and TRBJ2-4; 11 bases line up with TRBD1. The CDR3 loop spans 15 amino acids. Germline V CDR1 and CDR2: DFQATT, SNEGSKA (reference sequence). CDR3 loop: CSARAGDRGSETQYF. The CDR3 DNA, read in part, is TGCAGTGCTAGAGCTGGGGACAGGGGGTCAGAGACT.

Points on this clone: The read ends 3 residues shy of where the CDR3 ends; the end is completed using the germline J gene. The chain couples TRBV18 to TRBJ1-2; the match to TRBD1 covers 9 bases. Germline CDR1 KGHSH, CDR2 LQKENI. The CDR3 extends over 16 amino acids. CDR3 bases read: TGTGCCAGCTCACCGGGACAGGGAGGGTCCTACAATGAC. This translates into CASSPGQGGSYND. The entire CDR3 protein is CASSPGQGGSYNDYTF.

To note about this clone: The read is 3 residues too short to cover the CDR3 end, so that end is filled in from the germline J gene. The chain carries TRBV7-3 and TRBJ1-2, with unresolved D. The CDR3 length is 12 residues. In germline, CDR1 is SGHTA, CDR2 FQGTGA. CDR3 sequence reads: CASSPGSIDYTF. The sequenced part of the CDR3 DNA is TGTGCCAGCAGCCCGGGGTCAATAGAC.

Worth noting for this clone: Read coverage stops 3 residues before the CDR3 terminus; the germline J gene supplies the remainder. The chain employs TRBV20-1 and TRBJ2-2, with D maybe TRBD1 (5 bases). The V end lost 1 base, the J end lost 5 bases, and 14 bases lay between the germline ends. Looked up from germline, CDR1 is DFQATT and CDR2 is SNEGSKA (reference sequence). The CDR3 has 15 residues. The sequenced CDR3 bases are TGCAGTGCTAGAGGTCGGACCAAGGGGACCGGGGAG. Protein product: CSARGRTKGTGE. The complete CDR3 protein is CSARGRTKGTGELFF.

To note about this clone: The read ends 3 residues early relative to the CDR3; the germline J gene fills the gap. The chain joins TRBV4-1 to TRBJ2-7; weak D call: TRBD1 (5 bases). Germline V gene sequence: CDR1 MGHRA, CDR2 YSYEKL. The V end lost 0 bases, the J end lost 5 bases, and 8 bases lay between the germline ends. This CDR3 has 13 residues. Incomplete CDR3 DNA: TGCGCCAGCAGCCAAGAAATCAGGGACGAG. The encoded protein is CASSQEIRDE. The whole CDR3 is CASSQEIRDEQYF.